What follows are 24 T cell receptor beta chains derived from one specimen sequenced in a study of cytomegalovirus exposure and HLA in healthy donors. The PCR used 60 Vbeta and 13 Jbeta primers. The protocol was immunoSEQ multiplex PCR, while the TCRdb copy is restricted to in-frame clones and leaves out a portion. The repertoire includes approximately 170,000 clones, approximately 71% of them detected once, and 5.4% sits in the top ten. The sample was PBMCs. These receptors originate from a woman aged 18-29 years in good health and CMV-seropositive.

For the CDR3, the DNA is TGCGCCAGCAGCCCCGGTCGACAAGGTGTTACTAATGAAAAACTGTTTTTT. Translating gives CASSPGRQGVTNEKLFF. The chain combines TRBV4-1 with TRBJ1-4, with D uncertain. The germline V gene encodes CDR1 MGHRA and CDR2 YSYEKL. CDR3 length: 17 residues. V lost 4 bases to trimming and J lost 2 bases, with 17 bases between them.

The rearrangement uses TRBV30 and TRBJ1-1, with a possible D match to TRBD1 (6 bases). Germline V gene sequence: CDR1 GTSNPN, CDR2 SVGIG (reference sequence). This CDR3 contains 14 residues. Trimming took 3 bases from V and 1 from J, leaving 12 bases between them. CDR3 loop: CAWSSGQTNTEAFF. The DNA of the CDR3 is TGTGCCTGGAGCTCAGGACAGACGAACACTGAAGCTTTCTTT.

This clone came up a few times. A far larger clone is only one base removed, so a read error is likely. V gene TRBV4-2 combines with J gene TRBJ2-5; 11 positions agree with TRBD1. The CDR3 consists of 17 residues. V was clipped by 0 bases and J by 1 base; unmatched bases: 4. CDR1 is LGHNA and CDR2 is YNFKEQ in the germline V gene. The CDR3 loop is CASSQEGTGGVQETQYF. CDR3 DNA sequence: TGTGCCAGCAGCCAAGAGGGGACAGGGGGAGTCCAAGAGACCCAGTACTTC.

The chain employs TRBV4-2 and TRBJ2-5; D is possibly TRBD1 (6 bases). CDR3 length equals 15 residues. The germline CDR1 and CDR2 sequences are LGHNA and YNFKEQ. The germline V and J ends were trimmed by 1 base and 5 bases, with 14 bases remaining between them. CDR3 sequence: CASSQVAGTIETQYF. Written as DNA, the CDR3 is TGTGCCAGCAGCCAAGTCGCCGGGACAATCGAGACCCAGTACTTC.

The gene calls are TRBV4-3 and TRBJ1-1, with a weak D call TRBD1 (6 bases). The CDR3 totals 16 residues. CDR1 LGHNA and CDR2 YSLEER come from the germline V gene. The V end was cut by 0 bases, the J end by 5 bases, with 16 bases between. The CDR3 region has the DNA TGCGCCAGCAGCCAAGATGTGATGGGAAGGGGGACTGAAGCTTTCTTT. It translates to CASSQDVMGRGTEAFF.

This clone showed up just a few times. The chain links TRBV19 to TRBJ1-1, with D perhaps matching TRBD1 (6 bases). Germline V gene lookup returns CDR1 LNHDA and CDR2 SQIVND (reference sequence). V shed 3 bases and J shed 4 bases, with 12 bases lying between them. The CDR3 runs to 14 residues. Here the CDR3 reads CASSMGEGGTEAFF. CDR3 in DNA: TGTGCCAGTAGTATGGGGGAAGGGGGCACTGAAGCTTTCTTT.

V is TRBV6-5 and J is TRBJ1-2, with D unclear. Per the germline V gene, CDR1 is MNHEY and CDR2 is SVGAGI. The CDR3 covers 16 residues. The V end was cut by 2 bases, the J end by 8 bases, with 21 bases between. CDR3 in DNA: TGTGCCAGCAGTTACCAAACCTCTCCGAAACTGTACGGCTACACCTTC. Translation: CASSYQTSPKLYGYTF.

This clone was counted between two and nine times. The chain has TRBV6-5 and TRBJ2-3; the D is unclear. Germline V CDR1 and CDR2: MNHEY, SVGAGI. The length of the CDR3 is 13 residues. Trimming pared 0 bases from V and 10 bases from J, leaving 11 bases between. CDR3 DNA: TGTGCCAGCAGTTACTCGAAAGCACTGGCGCAGTATTTT. Its protein product is CASSYSKALAQYF.

The chain has TRBV25-1 and TRBJ1-1; D not certain. The V gene's germline CDR1 is MGHDK and CDR2 SYGVNS. Trimming cost V 1 base and J 0 bases, with 9 bases left between them. The CDR3 runs 15 residues. The CDR3 region has the DNA TGTGCCAGCAGTGAATCCGGGGATTTGAACACTGAAGCTTTCTTT. It specifies CASSESGDLNTEAFF.

Remarks on this clone: An end of the junction does not agree with germline; a read error may underlie this. The CDR3 DNA follows: TGTGCCTGGACCGGAGGGACCTCATGGGGCTTC. It encodes CAWTGGTSWGF. J is TRBJ2-7 and V is TRBV30; a possible D gene is TRBD2 (6 bases). Per germline, CDR1 GTSNPN and CDR2 SVGIG (reference sequence). CDR3 length: 11 amino acids. The variable domain in full, with the rest retrieved from reference TRBV30 and TRBJ2-7, is SQTIHQWPATLVQPVGSPLSLECTVEGTSNPNLYWYRQAAGRGLQLLFYSVGIGQISSEVPQNLSASRPQDRQFILSSKKLLLSDSGFYLCAWTGGTSWGFGPGTRLTVT.

This chain uses TRBV11-1 with TRBJ2-7, with a tentative D call TRBD2 (6 bases). This CDR3 has 11 residues. From germline, CDR1 is SGHAT and CDR2 FQDESV (reference sequence). The V and J ends lost 5 bases and 6 bases respectively, with 8 bases between them. Written as DNA, the CDR3 is TGTGCCAGCAGCCGGGGACTCGAGCAGTACTTC. Protein sequence: CASSRGLEQYF.

A few counts support this clone. CDR3 in DNA: TGCAGCGGCCAGGGTGGCAATGAGCAGTTCTTC. Amino acids: CSGQGGNEQFF. The J gene is TRBJ2-1, the V gene TRBV29-1, with a possible D match to TRBD1 (5 bases). This CDR3 region has 11 residues. CDR1 and CDR2 (germline): SQVTM, ANQGSEA. Trimming took 7 bases from V and 6 from J, leaving 10 bases between them.

The CDR3 sequence is CASSSRTGNTGELFF. Written as DNA, the CDR3 is TGTGCCAGCAGCTCCCGGACAGGGAACACCGGGGAGCTGTTTTTT. This chain uses TRBV7-3 with TRBJ2-2, with 7 nucleotides matching TRBD1. The CDR3 is 15 amino acids. Germline CDR1 and CDR2: SGHTA and FQGTGA. The trim removed 4 bases at V and 1 base at J, leaving 3 bases unmatched.

This clone is classed as medium-sized. The J gene is TRBJ1-5, the V gene TRBV5-1; D not certain. Germline V gives CDR1 SGHRS, CDR2 YFSETQ. The CDR3 is made up of 14 amino acids. V was trimmed by 7 bases and J by 5 bases, leaving 16 bases between them. The CDR3 coding sequence is TGCGCCAGCCCCAGCGGATCTGCCTATCAGCCCCAGCATTTT. Protein sequence: CASPSGSAYQPQHF.

This chain connects TRBV9 to TRBJ1-1; 8 nucleotides line up with TRBD1. Germline CDR1 reads SGDLS; CDR2 reads YYNGEE. CDR3 length: 16 residues. Trimming at V came to 0 bases and at J to 6 bases, leaving 10 bases not matched to a gene. CDR3 sequence reads: CASSVATGGGFAEAFF. The DNA for the CDR3 is TGTGCCAGCAGCGTAGCTACAGGGGGGGGTTTTGCTGAAGCTTTCTTT.

The chain joins TRBV7-2 to TRBJ1-2; D unresolved. V was trimmed by 5 bases and J by 0 bases, leaving 16 bases between them. This CDR3 has 16 amino acids. Germline CDR1 is SGHTA and CDR2 is FQGNSA. CDR3 residues: CASSPNRHSTNYGYTF. Here the CDR3 DNA reads TGTGCCAGCAGCCCCAATCGTCACAGCACTAACTATGGCTACACCTTC.

Only a few counts were recorded for this clone. The gene calls are TRBV5-6 and TRBJ1-6; D is undetermined. The CDR3 runs 13 residues. Trimming left V 0 bases short and J 7 bases short, with 5 bases between. Germline V gene sequence: CDR1 SGHDT, CDR2 YYEEEE. The CDR3 loop reads CASSLGANSPLHF. The CDR3 DNA is TGTGCCAGCAGCTTGGGGGCCAATTCACCCCTCCACTTT.

This clone was detected a few times. At one of its ends the junction is not consistent with the germline gene, which may arise from a read error. V gene TRBV7-9 combines with J gene TRBJ1-2, with D perhaps matching TRBD1 (6 bases). This CDR3 spans 13 amino acids. Germline V CDR1 and CDR2: SEHNR, FQNEAQ (reference sequence). CDR3 in DNA: TGTTCCAGCAGCTTAGCACAGGGCGATGGCTACACCTTC. It specifies CSSSLAQGDGYTF.

The chain joins TRBV9 to TRBJ2-1; D is undetermined. Germline CDR1 reads SGDLS; CDR2 reads YYNGEE. V lost 0 bases to trimming and J lost 5 bases, with 18 bases between them. This CDR3 region has 17 residues. Here the CDR3 DNA reads TGTGCCAGCAGCGTAGGTATAGAGCCTCCTAGGCACAATGAGCAGTTCTTC. It specifies CASSVGIEPPRHNEQFF.

This clone was counted only a few times. The CDR3: CASSQDLAEGLPDTQYF. CDR3 sequence (DNA): TGTGCCAGCAGCCAAGATCTGGCGGAGGGGCTCCCGGATACGCAGTATTTT. The rearrangement joins TRBV4-2 to TRBJ2-3, with D possibly TRBD2 on 6 matching bases. Germline lookup yields CDR1 LGHNA and CDR2 YNFKEQ. This CDR3 spans 17 amino acids. Trimming left V 0 bases short and J 6 bases short, with 19 bases between.

This rearrangement joins TRBV10-3 to TRBJ1-2; TRBD1 matches at 7 bases. This CDR3 is 21 amino acids long. J lost 0 bases, V lost 8 bases, and 27 bases had no gene match. Germline V gene lookup returns CDR1 ENHRY and CDR2 SYGVKD. In nucleotides, the CDR3 is TGTGCCATCCAGCCGCCGGACAGGCTGCGGACTGAGCTCGAACCTAACTATGGCTACACCTTC. This sequence encodes CAIQPPDRLRTELEPNYGYTF.

The V and J genes are TRBV5-4 and TRBJ2-6; TRBD2 aligns across 9 bases. CDR1 and CDR2 from the germline V gene are SGHNT and YYREEE (reference sequence). The CDR3 is made up of 18 amino acids. The ends lost 4 bases at V and 0 bases at J; junction bases unmatched: 8. The CDR3 loop is CASSGGGLAPSGANVLTF. CDR3 nucleotides: TGTGCCAGCAGCGGAGGGGGACTAGCACCCTCTGGGGCCAACGTCCTGACTTTC.

The rearrangement links TRBV2 to TRBJ2-1; 8 bases align to TRBD2. The CDR3 contains 12 residues. CDR1 SNHLY and CDR2 FYNNEI come from the germline V gene. J was trimmed by 8 bases and V by 6 bases; bases with no gene match: 3. CDR3 coding DNA: TGTGCCAGCAGGGCGGGGGGCGATGAGCAGTTCTTC. Its protein is CASRAGGDEQFF.

The gene calls are TRBV9 and TRBJ2-2; 7 nucleotides match TRBD1. This CDR3 region has 15 residues. The germline CDR1 and CDR2 sequences are SGDLS and YYNGEE. The V gene end was trimmed by 2 bases and the J gene end by 6 bases; junction bases not matched to a gene: 7. The CDR3 region is CASSVERGRSGELFF. The CDR3 DNA sequence: TGTGCCAGCAGCGTCGAAAGGGGGCGTTCCGGGGAGCTGTTTTTT. Full variable domain (missing parts from reference TRBV9 and TRBJ2-2): DSGVTQTPKHLITATGQRVTLRCSPRSGDLSVYWYQQSLDQGLQFLIQYYNGEERAKGNILERFSAQQFPDLHSELNLSSLELGDSALYFCASSVERGRSGELFFGEGSRLTVL.